Below are 21 T cell receptor beta chains sequenced from a single sample in a study of cytomegalovirus exposure and HLA in healthy donors. The study ran its PCR with 60 Vbeta and 13 Jbeta primers. Method: immunoSEQ multiplex PCR; TCRdb's copy keeps in-frame clones and lacks some. There are about 110,000 clones in the sample; about 78% occur only once, and roughly 8.2% lies in the top ten. The sequenced material came from PBMCs. The receptors were sampled from a woman aged 40 to 55 in good health and CMV-seropositive.

The count of this clone is one. The genes are TRBV5-1 and TRBJ2-7; a possible D gene is TRBD1 (6 bases). V was trimmed by 2 bases and J by 2 bases, leaving 11 bases between them. CDR1 and CDR2 (germline): SGHRS, YFSETQ. The CDR3 totals 14 residues. Written as DNA, the CDR3 is TGCGCCAGCAGCTTTTCAGGGGATACCTACGAGCAGTACTTC. Protein product: CASSFSGDTYEQYF.

The CDR3 coding sequence is TGTGCCAGTAGCCAACGAGGCAGGGGCATATCTAGTTCCTATAATTCACCCCTCCACTTT. Translated: CASSQRGRGISSSYNSPLHF. This chain connects TRBV19 to TRBJ1-6, with D possibly matching TRBD1 (6 bases). The V gene lost 6 bases and the J gene lost 1 base, with 25 bases spanning the gap. Germline loops: CDR1 LNHDA, CDR2 SQIVND (reference sequence). The CDR3 covers 20 residues.

V gene TRBV4-1 combines with J gene TRBJ1-5; a weak D match, TRBD1 (5 bases). Germline lookup yields CDR1 MGHRA and CDR2 YSYEKL. The germline V and J ends were trimmed by 6 bases and 2 bases, with 23 bases remaining between them. The CDR3 is 18 amino acids. In DNA, the CDR3 is TGCGCCAGCAGGACTTCTTGGGGTGGGGCCGATGGCAATCAGCCCCAGCATTTT. It yields the protein CASRTSWGGADGNQPQHF.

The chain recombines TRBV29-1 with TRBJ2-3; 8 positions agree with TRBD2. The V segment lost 1 base and the J segment 1 base; nucleotides outside the gene matches: 1. The germline V gene encodes CDR1 SQVTM and CDR2 ANQGSEA. The CDR3 contains 14 residues. CDR3 bases: TGCAGCGTTGAAGGAGCGGGGGGCACAGATACGCAGTATTTT. It is translated as CSVEGAGGTDTQYF.

The gene calls are TRBV5-4 and TRBJ2-2; the D gene is possibly TRBD1 (6 bases). Trimming took off 4 bases at V and 3 bases at J, with 16 bases between the two ends. The CDR3 is 16 residues long. Germline assignment: CDR1 SGHNT and CDR2 YYREEE (reference sequence). The CDR3 loop reads CASSLTLGADTGELFF. CDR3 nucleotide sequence: TGTGCCAGCAGCCTAACGCTGGGGGCCGACACCGGGGAGCTGTTTTTT.

The V and J genes are TRBV5-1 and TRBJ1-4; a possible D gene is TRBD1 (5 bases). The CDR3 runs to 14 residues. Germline CDR1 is SGHRS and CDR2 is YFSETQ. V lost 5 bases to trimming and J lost 3 bases, with 11 bases between them. The CDR3 bases are TGCGCCAGCAGGACCGAGACAGCTAATGAAAAACTGTTTTTT. Translated, it gives CASRTETANEKLFF.

The rearrangement joins TRBV5-4 to TRBJ2-2; 9 bases align to TRBD1. The CDR3 spans 16 residues. V trimming: 0 bases; J trimming: 7 bases; junction bases outside the gene matches: 7. In germline, CDR1 is SGHNT, CDR2 YYREEE (reference sequence). The CDR3 spells CASSLEKTGGSGELFF. The CDR3 DNA follows: TGTGCCAGCAGCTTGGAAAAGACAGGGGGAAGCGGGGAGCTGTTTTTT.

This chain joins TRBV29-1 and TRBJ2-3, with D unresolved. The germline CDR1 and CDR2 sequences are SQVTM and ANQGSEA. Trimming removed 2 bases at V and 7 bases at J, with 13 bases between. The CDR3 sequence is 13 residues long. The CDR3 here is CSVERMGLHTQYF. For the CDR3, the DNA is TGCAGCGTTGAAAGGATGGGCCTCCATACGCAGTATTTT.

The chain joins TRBV5-6 to TRBJ2-1; 8 bases map to TRBD2. Germline lookup yields CDR1 SGHDT and CDR2 YYEEEE. The CDR3 runs 17 residues. The junction had 7 bases not matched to a gene; V was cut back by 2 bases and J by 0 bases. The CDR3 DNA follows: TGTGCCAGCAGCTTTTTAGCGGGGACAAGCTCCTACAATGAGCAGTTCTTC. Amino acid sequence: CASSFLAGTSSYNEQFF.

Worth noting for this clone: Different DNA sequences within this sample yield the same CDR3. The rearrangement uses TRBV29-1 and TRBJ2-2; D is unresolved. Trimming took off 1 base at V and 5 bases at J, with 8 bases between the two ends. The CDR3 is made up of 13 amino acids. Germline V lookup: CDR1 SQVTM, CDR2 ANQGSEA. The CDR3 DNA sequence: TGCAGCGTTGAAGCCGGCGGTACCGGGGAGCTGTTTTTT. Protein sequence: CSVEAGGTGELFF.

This sequence joins TRBV4-2 and TRBJ2-7, with 9 bases aligning to TRBD2. Germline CDR1 and CDR2: LGHNA and YNFKEQ. The junction had 7 bases not matched to a gene; V was cut back by 4 bases and J by 3 bases. The CDR3 length is 15 residues. The CDR3, as DNA: TGTGCCAGCAGCCCCGGGCTAGCGGGGATCTACGAGCAGTACTTC. Translated, it gives CASSPGLAGIYEQYF.

The sample holds a few counts of this clone. The V gene is TRBV9, the J gene TRBJ2-1; 8 nucleotides agree with TRBD1. The CDR3 contains 15 residues. Germline trimming cut 3 bases from V and 2 bases from J; bases unmatched to any gene: 4. Germline V gene sequence: CDR1 SGDLS, CDR2 YYNGEE. In nucleotides, the CDR3 is TGTGCCAGCAGCGAACAGGACAGGGCCTACAATGAGCAGTTCTTC. This codes for CASSEQDRAYNEQFF.

This chain links TRBV5-4 with TRBJ2-3, with a possible D match to TRBD2 (5 bases). Trimming took off 4 bases at V and 0 bases at J, with 21 bases between the two ends. CDR3 length: 18 residues. Germline CDR1 is SGHNT and CDR2 is YYREEE (reference sequence). CDR3 sequence reads: CASSVGIIPSTSTDTQYF. CDR3 bases: TGTGCCAGCAGCGTCGGGATAATACCATCGACTAGCACAGATACGCAGTATTTT.

The CDR3 region has the DNA TGCGCCAGCAGTCAAGGAAGGGGTTGGGAGCAGTACTTC. It encodes CASSQGRGWEQYF. The chain employs TRBV23-1 and TRBJ2-7, with D perhaps TRBD1 (5 bases). TRBV23-1 falls under the ORF class, with uncertain function. The V and J ends lost 2 bases and 7 bases respectively, with 12 bases between them. The CDR3 is 13 amino acids.

V usage is TRBV19 and J usage is TRBJ1-5; TRBD1 is a possible D gene (6 bases). The CDR3 runs to 14 residues. The ends were cut back, 4 bases at V and 7 bases at J, with 14 bases in the middle. CDR1 is LNHDA, CDR2 SQIVND, per germline (reference sequence). The CDR3 DNA reads TGTGCCAGTAGTACCACAGGGTCAGGGCAGCCCCAGCATTTT. As protein: CASSTTGSGQPQHF.

The CDR3 bases are TGTGCCAGCAGCGAACAGCAGGATAAAGCTTTCTTT. It encodes CASSEQQDKAFF. This chain joins TRBV7-6 and TRBJ1-1; unclear D gene. Trimming removed 5 bases at V and 9 bases at J, with 13 bases between. CDR1 is SGHVS and CDR2 is FNYEAQ in the germline V gene. The CDR3 is 12 residues long. The variable domain in full, with the rest retrieved from reference TRBV7-6 and TRBJ1-1, is GAGVSQSPRYKVTKRGQDVALRCDPISGHVSLYWYRQALGQGPEFLTYFNYEAQQDKSGLPNDRFSAERPEGSISTLTIQRTEQRDSAMYRCASSEQQDKAFFGQGTRLTVV.

V is TRBV5-4 and J is TRBJ1-5; 10 nucleotides agree with TRBD1. The CDR3 is 17 amino acids. Looked up from germline, CDR1 is SGHNT and CDR2 is YYREEE (reference sequence). V shed 5 bases and J 2 bases; nucleotides not matched to a gene: 10. CDR3 sequence: CASSQGGGTGGNQPQHF. CDR3 DNA: TGTGCCAGCAGTCAGGGGGGCGGGACAGGGGGCAATCAGCCCCAGCATTTT.

The chain joins TRBV19 to TRBJ2-2, with a tentative D call TRBD1 (6 bases). This CDR3 comprises 14 residues. The V gene lost 6 bases and the J gene lost 5 bases, with 13 bases spanning the gap. Germline CDR1 and CDR2: LNHDA and SQIVND (reference sequence). The CDR3, as DNA: TGTGCCAGTAGAATATCCAGGGGAACCGGGGAGCTGTTTTTT. Its protein is CASRISRGTGELFF.

The V call is TRBV15, the J call TRBJ1-1; D possibly corresponds to TRBD1 (5 bases). This CDR3 has 14 residues. Looked up from germline, CDR1 is LNHNV and CDR2 is YYDKDF (reference sequence). Trimming removed 5 bases at V and 3 bases at J, with 13 bases between. The CDR3 nucleotides are TGTGCCACCAGCGTTCGACAGTTGCACACTGAAGCTTTCTTT. Its translation: CATSVRQLHTEAFF.

In its sample, this clone was seen a few times. The V and J genes are TRBV29-1 and TRBJ1-2, with D possibly being TRBD1 (6 bases). Germline V gives CDR1 SQVTM, CDR2 ANQGSEA. With 2 bases removed from V and 6 bases from J, the gap between germline ends came to 13 bases. CDR3 length equals 13 residues. CDR3 in DNA: TGCAGCGTTGAACACAGGGTGGTAGATGGCTACACCTTC. Translation gives CSVEHRVVDGYTF.

The chain is built from TRBV2 and TRBJ2-6; maybe TRBD1 (6 bases). This CDR3 has 15 residues. V lost 6 bases, J lost 4 bases, and 13 bases lay in between. Looked up from germline, CDR1 is SNHLY and CDR2 is FYNNEI. The CDR3, as DNA: TGTGCCAGCAGCGAACAGGGTTGGGGGGCCAACGTCCTGACTTTC. This codes for CASSEQGWGANVLTF.